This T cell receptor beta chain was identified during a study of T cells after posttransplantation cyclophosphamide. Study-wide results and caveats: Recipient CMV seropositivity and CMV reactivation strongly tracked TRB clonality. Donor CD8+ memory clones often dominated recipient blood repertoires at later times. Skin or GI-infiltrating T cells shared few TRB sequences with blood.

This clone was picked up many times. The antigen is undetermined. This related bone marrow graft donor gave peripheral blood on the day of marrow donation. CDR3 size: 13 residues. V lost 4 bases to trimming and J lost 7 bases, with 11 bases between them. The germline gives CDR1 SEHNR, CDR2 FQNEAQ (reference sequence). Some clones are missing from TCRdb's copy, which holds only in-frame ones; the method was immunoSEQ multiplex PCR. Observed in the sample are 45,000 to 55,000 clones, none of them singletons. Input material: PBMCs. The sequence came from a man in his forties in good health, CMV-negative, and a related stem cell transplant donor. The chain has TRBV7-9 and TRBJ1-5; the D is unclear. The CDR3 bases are TGTGCCAGCAGCTCTCAAGCAGGCCAGCCCCAGCATTTT. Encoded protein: CASSSQAGQPQHF.